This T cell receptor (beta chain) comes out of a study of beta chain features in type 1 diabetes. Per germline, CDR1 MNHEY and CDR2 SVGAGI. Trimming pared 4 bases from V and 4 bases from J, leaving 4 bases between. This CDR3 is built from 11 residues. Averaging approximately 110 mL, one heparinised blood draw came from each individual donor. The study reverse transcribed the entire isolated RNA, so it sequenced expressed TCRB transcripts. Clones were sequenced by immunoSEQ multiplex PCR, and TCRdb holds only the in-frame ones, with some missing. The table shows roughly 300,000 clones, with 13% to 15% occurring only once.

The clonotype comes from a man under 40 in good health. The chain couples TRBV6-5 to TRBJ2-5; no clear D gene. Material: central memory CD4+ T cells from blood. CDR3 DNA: TGTGCCAGCAGTTCCCGAGAGACCCAGTACTTC. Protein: CASSSRETQYF.